This T cell receptor beta chain was sequenced during a study of blood T cell repertoires in COVID-19. Looking at the study overall: The United States, Italy and Spain were the sources of the acute and convalescent COVID-19 samples. Sources were T cells, B-cell-depleted T cells, or PBMCs; the material itself was cDNA or gDNA.

TCRdb's copy holds only in-frame clones and misses some; the assay was immunoSEQ multiplex PCR. This table holds some 300,000 clones, 70% to 90% found once. Germline loops: CDR1 SGHRS, CDR2 YFSETQ. The CDR3 totals 14 residues. Losses at the gene ends were 1 base for V and 3 bases for J; bases not matched to a gene: 4. The sequence came from a man between 65 and 85 years old with acute or convalescent COVID-19. Material for sequencing was peripheral blood. This chain uses TRBV5-1 with TRBJ2-7, with 7 bases aligning to TRBD1. The DNA for the CDR3 is TGCGCCAGCAGCTTGCAGGGGGAGCTCTACGAGCAGTACTTC. It yields the protein CASSLQGELYEQYF.